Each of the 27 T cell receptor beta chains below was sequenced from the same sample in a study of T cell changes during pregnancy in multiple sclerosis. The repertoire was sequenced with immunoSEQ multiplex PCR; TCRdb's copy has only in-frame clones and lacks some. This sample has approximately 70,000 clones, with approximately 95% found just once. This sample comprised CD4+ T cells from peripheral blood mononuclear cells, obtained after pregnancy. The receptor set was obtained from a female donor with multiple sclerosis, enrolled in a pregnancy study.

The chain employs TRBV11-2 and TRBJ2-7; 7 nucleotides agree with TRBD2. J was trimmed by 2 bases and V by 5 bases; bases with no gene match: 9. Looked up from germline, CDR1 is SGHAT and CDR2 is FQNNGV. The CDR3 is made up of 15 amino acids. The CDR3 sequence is CASSPGASGTYEQYF. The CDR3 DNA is TGTGCCAGCAGCCCCGGGGCTAGCGGAACCTACGAGCAGTACTTC.

CDR3 amino acids: CASSPTSGTDTQYF. For the CDR3, the DNA is TGTGCCAGCAGCCCTACTAGCGGCACAGATACGCAGTATTTT. The J gene is TRBJ2-3, the V gene TRBV11-2, with 7 positions matching TRBD2. V gave up 5 bases and J gave up 1 base; unmatched junction bases: 3. CDR3 length: 14 amino acids. Looked up from germline, CDR1 is SGHAT and CDR2 is FQNNGV.

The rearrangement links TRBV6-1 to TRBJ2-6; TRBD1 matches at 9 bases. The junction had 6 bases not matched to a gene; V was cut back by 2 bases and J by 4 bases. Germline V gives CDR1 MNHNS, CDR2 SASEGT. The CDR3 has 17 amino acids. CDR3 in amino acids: CASSETGTGRGANVLTF. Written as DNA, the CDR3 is TGTGCCAGCAGTGAAACCGGGACAGGGAGAGGGGCCAACGTCCTGACTTTC.

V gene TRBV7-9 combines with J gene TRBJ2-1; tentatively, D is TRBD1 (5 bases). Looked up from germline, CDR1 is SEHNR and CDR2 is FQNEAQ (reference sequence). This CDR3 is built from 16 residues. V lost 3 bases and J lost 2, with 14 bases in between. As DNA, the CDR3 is TGTGCCAGCAGCTTTAGGGTAAGGGGCCCCTACAATGAGCAGTTCTTC. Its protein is CASSFRVRGPYNEQFF.

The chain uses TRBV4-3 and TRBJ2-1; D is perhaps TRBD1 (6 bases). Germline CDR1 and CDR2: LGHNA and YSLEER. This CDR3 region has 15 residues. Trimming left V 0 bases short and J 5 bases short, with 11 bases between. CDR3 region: CASSQEEGGNNEQFF. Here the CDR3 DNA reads TGCGCCAGCAGCCAAGAGGAAGGGGGTAACAATGAGCAGTTCTTC.

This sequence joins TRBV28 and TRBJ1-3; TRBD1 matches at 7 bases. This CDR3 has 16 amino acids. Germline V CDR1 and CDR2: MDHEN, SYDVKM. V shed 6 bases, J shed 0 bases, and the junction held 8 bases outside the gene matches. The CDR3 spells CASSFADRDSGNTIYF. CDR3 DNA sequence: TGTGCCAGCAGCTTTGCCGACAGGGACTCTGGAAACACCATATATTTT.

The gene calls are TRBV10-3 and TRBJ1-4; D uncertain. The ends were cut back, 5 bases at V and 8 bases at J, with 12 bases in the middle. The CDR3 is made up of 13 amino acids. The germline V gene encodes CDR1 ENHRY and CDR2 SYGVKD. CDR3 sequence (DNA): TGTGCCATCAGTTCCCGGGAAGCCGAAAAACTGTTTTTT. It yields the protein CAISSREAEKLFF.

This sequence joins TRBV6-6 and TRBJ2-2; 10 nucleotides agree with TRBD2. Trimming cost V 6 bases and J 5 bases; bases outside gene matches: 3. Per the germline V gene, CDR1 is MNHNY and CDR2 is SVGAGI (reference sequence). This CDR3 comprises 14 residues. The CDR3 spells CASSRTSGTGELFF. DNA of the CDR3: TGTGCCAGCAGCCGGACTAGCGGAACCGGGGAGCTGTTTTTT.

CDR3 loop: CASSRTRYEQYF. The CDR3 DNA follows: TGTGCCAGCAGCAGAACCAGGTACGAGCAGTACTTC. The V call is TRBV6-5, the J call TRBJ2-7; D uncertain. Germline V gene data show CDR1 as MNHEY and CDR2 as SVGAGI. Trimming cost V 6 bases and J 4 bases, with 10 bases left between them. The CDR3 is 12 residues long.

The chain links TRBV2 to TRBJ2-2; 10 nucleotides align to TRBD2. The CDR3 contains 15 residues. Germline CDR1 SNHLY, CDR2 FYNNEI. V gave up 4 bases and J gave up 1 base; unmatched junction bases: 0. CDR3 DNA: TGTGCCAGCAGTGGGACTAGCGGGAACACCGGGGAGCTGTTTTTT. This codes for CASSGTSGNTGELFF.

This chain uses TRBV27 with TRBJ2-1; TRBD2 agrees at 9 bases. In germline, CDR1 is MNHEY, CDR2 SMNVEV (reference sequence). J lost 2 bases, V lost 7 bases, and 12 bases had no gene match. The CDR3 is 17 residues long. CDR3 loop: CASKRLSGSLPYNEQFF. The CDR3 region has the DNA TGTGCCAGCAAAAGGCTTAGCGGGAGCCTCCCCTACAATGAGCAGTTCTTC.

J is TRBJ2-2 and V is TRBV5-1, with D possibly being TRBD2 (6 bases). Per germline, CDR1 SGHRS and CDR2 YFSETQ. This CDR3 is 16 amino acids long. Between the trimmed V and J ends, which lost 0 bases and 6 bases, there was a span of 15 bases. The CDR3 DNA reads TGCGCCAGCAGCTTGGTCTCGGGGGTGAAGTCCGGGGAGCTGTTTTTT. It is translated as CASSLVSGVKSGELFF.

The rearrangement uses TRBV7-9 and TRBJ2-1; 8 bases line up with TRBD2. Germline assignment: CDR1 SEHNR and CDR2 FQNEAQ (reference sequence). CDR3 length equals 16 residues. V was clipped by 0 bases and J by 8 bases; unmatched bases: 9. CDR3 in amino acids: CASSLAAGTRQYEQFF. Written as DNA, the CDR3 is TGTGCCAGCAGCTTAGCTGCTGGGACTAGACAATATGAGCAGTTCTTC. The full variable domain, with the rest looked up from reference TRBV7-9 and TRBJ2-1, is DTGVSQNPRHKITKRGQNVTFRCDPISEHNRLYWYRQTLGQGPEFLTYFQNEAQLEKSRLLSDRFSAERPKGSFSTLEIQRTEQGDSAMYLCASSLAAGTRQYEQFFGPGTRLTVL.

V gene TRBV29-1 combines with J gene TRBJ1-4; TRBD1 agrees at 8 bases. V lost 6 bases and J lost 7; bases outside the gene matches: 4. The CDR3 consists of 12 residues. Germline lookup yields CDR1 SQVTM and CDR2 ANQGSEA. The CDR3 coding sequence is TGCAGCGTCAGGGGGCGAGGTGAAAAACTGTTTTTT. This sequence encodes CSVRGRGEKLFF.

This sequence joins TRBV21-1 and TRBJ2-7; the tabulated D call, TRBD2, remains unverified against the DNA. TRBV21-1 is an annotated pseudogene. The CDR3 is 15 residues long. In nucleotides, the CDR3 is TGTGCCAGCAGCGAATTATTACGGGGGACGTACGAGCAGTACTTC. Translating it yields CASSELLRGTYEQYF.

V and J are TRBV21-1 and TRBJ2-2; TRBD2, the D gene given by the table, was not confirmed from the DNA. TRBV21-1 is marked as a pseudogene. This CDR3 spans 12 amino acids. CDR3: CASSSDSGELFF. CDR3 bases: TGTGCCAGCAGCTCCGATAGTGGGGAGCTGTTTTTT.

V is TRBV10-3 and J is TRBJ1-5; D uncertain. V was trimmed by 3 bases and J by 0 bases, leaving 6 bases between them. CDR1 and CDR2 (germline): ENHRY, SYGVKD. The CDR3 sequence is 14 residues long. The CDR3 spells CAISDSNSNQPQHF. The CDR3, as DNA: TGTGCCATCAGTGATTCTAATAGCAATCAGCCCCAGCATTTT.

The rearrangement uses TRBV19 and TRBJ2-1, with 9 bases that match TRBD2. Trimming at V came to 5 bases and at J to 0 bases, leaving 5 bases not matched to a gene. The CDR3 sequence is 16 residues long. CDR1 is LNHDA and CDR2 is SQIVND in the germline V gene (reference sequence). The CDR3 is CASSVFSGSSYNEQFF. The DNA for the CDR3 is TGTGCCAGTAGTGTATTTAGCGGGAGCTCCTACAATGAGCAGTTCTTC.

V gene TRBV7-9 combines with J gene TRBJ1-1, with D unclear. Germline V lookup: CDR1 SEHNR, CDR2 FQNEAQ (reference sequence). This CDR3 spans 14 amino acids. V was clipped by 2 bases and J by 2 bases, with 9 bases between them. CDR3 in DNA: TGTGCCAGCAGCTTAAAAGCGAAAAACACTGAAGCTTTCTTT. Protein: CASSLKAKNTEAFF.

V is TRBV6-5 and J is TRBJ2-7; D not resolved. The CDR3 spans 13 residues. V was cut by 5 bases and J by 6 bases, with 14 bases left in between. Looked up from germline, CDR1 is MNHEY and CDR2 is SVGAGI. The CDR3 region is CASSHKVFGEQYF. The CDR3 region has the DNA TGTGCCAGCAGTCATAAAGTATTCGGCGAGCAGTACTTC.

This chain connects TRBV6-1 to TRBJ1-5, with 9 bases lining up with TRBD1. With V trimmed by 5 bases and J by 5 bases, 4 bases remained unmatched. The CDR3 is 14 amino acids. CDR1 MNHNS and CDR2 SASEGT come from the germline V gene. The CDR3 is CASSRDRAYQPQHF. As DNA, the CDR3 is TGTGCCAGCAGTCGGGACAGGGCTTATCAGCCCCAGCATTTT.

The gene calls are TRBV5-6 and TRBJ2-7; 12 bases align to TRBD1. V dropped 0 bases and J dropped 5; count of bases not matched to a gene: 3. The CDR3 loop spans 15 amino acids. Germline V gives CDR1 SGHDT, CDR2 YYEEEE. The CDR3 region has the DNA TGTGCCAGCAGCTTGGGGGGACAGGGGGCTCACGAGCAGTACTTC. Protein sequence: CASSLGGQGAHEQYF.

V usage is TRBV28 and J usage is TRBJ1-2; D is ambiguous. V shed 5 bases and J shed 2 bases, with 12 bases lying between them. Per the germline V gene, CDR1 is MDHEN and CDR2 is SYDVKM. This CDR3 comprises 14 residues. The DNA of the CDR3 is TGTGCCAGCAGTCCTCTACCCTCCAACTATGGCTACACCTTC. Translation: CASSPLPSNYGYTF.

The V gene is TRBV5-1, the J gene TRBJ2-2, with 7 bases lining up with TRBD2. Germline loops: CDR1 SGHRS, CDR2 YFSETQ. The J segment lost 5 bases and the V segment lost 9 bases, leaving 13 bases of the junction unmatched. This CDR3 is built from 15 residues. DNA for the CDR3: TGCGCCACCATGCTAAGCGGGGCTGGGACCGGGGAGCTGTTTTTT. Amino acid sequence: CATMLSGAGTGELFF.

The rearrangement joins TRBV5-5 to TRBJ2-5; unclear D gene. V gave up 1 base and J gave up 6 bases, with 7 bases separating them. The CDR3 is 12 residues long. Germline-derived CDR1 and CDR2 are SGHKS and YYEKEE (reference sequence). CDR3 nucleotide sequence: TGTGCCAGCAGCTTGCGTTTTCAGACCCAGTACTTC. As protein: CASSLRFQTQYF.

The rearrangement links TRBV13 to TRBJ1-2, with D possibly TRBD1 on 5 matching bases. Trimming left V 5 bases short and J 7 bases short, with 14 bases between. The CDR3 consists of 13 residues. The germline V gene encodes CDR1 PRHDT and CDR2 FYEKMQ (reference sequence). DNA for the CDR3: TGTGCCAGCAGCCCCGACAGTTCGGGTGGCTACACCTTC. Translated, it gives CASSPDSSGGYTF.

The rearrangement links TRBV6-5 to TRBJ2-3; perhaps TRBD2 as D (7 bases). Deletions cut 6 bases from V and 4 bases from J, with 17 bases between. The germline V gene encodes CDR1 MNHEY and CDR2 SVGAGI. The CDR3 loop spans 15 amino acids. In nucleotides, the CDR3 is TGTGCCAGCAGGACGCAGGGGAGGGGTGCAGATACGCAGTATTTT. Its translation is CASRTQGRGADTQYF.